The 7 T cell receptor beta chains in this list originate from one sample, sequenced in a study of CD8 T cells in ankylosing spondylitis. TCRdb reprocessed the 5' RACE reads via MiXCR and lists one record per CDR3 protein. The sample contains 250,000 to 300,000 distinct CDR3 sequences, about 20% of which appear only once. Specimen: blood, either unsorted or a sorted T cell fraction (not recorded which). These receptors came from a male donor with ankylosing spondylitis or in good health (not recorded which).

In this sample, this clonotype turned up a few times. The V gene is TRBV5-1, the J gene TRBJ2-3; tentatively, D is TRBD2 (6 bases). The CDR3 is made up of 15 amino acids. Trimming pared 0 bases from V and 5 bases from J, leaving 13 bases between. CDR1 is SGHRS, CDR2 YFSETQ, per germline. The CDR3 DNA sequence: TGCGCCAGCAGCTTGGGGTCAGGGACTGAAGATACGCAGTATTTT. This encodes CASSLGSGTEDTQYF.

This chain connects TRBV11-2 to TRBJ2-3; 10 bases map to TRBD2. Germline values: CDR1 SGHAT, CDR2 FQNNGV. This CDR3 is 17 amino acids long. Trimming cost V 4 bases and J 7 bases; bases outside gene matches: 14. Written as DNA, the CDR3 is TGTGCCAGCAGCTCCATCGATTCTAGCGGGAGTCTAAATACGCAGTATTTT. Protein sequence: CASSSIDSSGSLNTQYF. The complete variable domain, with remaining parts taken from reference TRBV11-2 and TRBJ2-3, reads EAGVAQSPRYKIIEKRQSVAFWCNPISGHATLYWYQQILGQGPKLLIQFQNNGVVDDSQLPKDRFSAERLKGVDSTLKIQPAKLEDSAVYLCASSSIDSSGSLNTQYFGPGTRLTVL.

This clonotype was seen a handful of times. The chain has TRBV20-1 and TRBJ2-7; the match to TRBD2 covers 11 bases. The junction had 5 bases not matched to a gene; V was cut back by 5 bases and J by 2 bases. The CDR3 extends over 14 amino acids. Germline values: CDR1 DFQATT, CDR2 SNEGSKA (reference sequence). DNA of the CDR3: TGCAGTGCTCAACTAGCGGGAGATACCTACGAGCAGTACTTC. Translation gives CSAQLAGDTYEQYF.

This chain joins TRBV7-3 and TRBJ2-7, with TRBD1 identical over 8 bases. Germline lookup yields CDR1 SGHTA and CDR2 FQGTGA. V was pared by 5 bases and J by 2 bases, with 8 bases of the junction left unmatched. CDR3 length: 15 amino acids. In DNA form, the CDR3 reads TGTGCCAGCAGCCACGGACAGGGCCCTACCTACGAGCAGTACTTC. Its protein product is CASSHGQGPTYEQYF.

This chain links TRBV12-3 or TRBV12-4 with TRBJ2-2; the D is unclear. CDR3 size: 14 residues. The ends were cut back, 4 bases at V and 4 bases at J, with 10 bases in the middle. CDR3 in DNA: TGTGCCAGCAGTTCACTTTTTTCCACCGGGGAGCTGTTTTTT. Encoded protein: CASSSLFSTGELFF.

This clonotype was detected a few times. CDR3 residues: CSVELARSYNEQFF. The CDR3 bases are TGCAGCGTTGAATTAGCACGGTCCTACAATGAGCAGTTCTTC. V gene TRBV29-1 combines with J gene TRBJ2-1, with D unresolved. V lost 2 bases to trimming and J lost 1 base, with 9 bases between them. The CDR3 consists of 14 residues. Germline V gene sequence: CDR1 SQVTM, CDR2 ANQGSEA.

The chain couples TRBV18 to TRBJ2-1; tentative D call: TRBD2 (5 bases). Trimming took off 4 bases at V and 10 bases at J, with 26 bases between the two ends. CDR3 length: 17 residues. Germline CDR1 and CDR2: KGHSH and LQKENI. CDR3 sequence reads: CASSQSGRGRETVEQFF. In nucleotides, the CDR3 is TGTGCCAGCTCACAGTCGGGCCGGGGTCGGGAAACGGTAGAGCAGTTCTTC. Filled out from reference TRBV18 and TRBJ2-1, the complete variable domain reads NAGVMQNPRHLVRRRGQEARLRCSPMKGHSHVYWYRQLPEEGLKFMVYLQKENIIDESGMPKERFSAEFPKEGPSILRIQQVVRGDSAAYFCASSQSGRGRETVEQFFGPGTRLTVL.